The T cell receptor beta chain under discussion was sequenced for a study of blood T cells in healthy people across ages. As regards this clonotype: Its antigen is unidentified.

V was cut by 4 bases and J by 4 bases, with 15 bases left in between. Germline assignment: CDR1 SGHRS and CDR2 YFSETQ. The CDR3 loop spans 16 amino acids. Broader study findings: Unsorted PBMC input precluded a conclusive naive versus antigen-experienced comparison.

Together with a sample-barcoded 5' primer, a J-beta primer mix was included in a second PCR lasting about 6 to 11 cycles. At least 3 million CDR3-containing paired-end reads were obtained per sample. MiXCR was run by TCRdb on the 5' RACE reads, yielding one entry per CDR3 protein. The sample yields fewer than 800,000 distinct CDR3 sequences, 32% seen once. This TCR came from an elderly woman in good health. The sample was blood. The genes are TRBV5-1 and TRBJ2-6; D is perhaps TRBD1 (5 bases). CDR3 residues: CASSTAGAPGANVLTF. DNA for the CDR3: TGCGCCAGCAGCACCGCTGGGGCGCCGGGGGCCAACGTCCTGACTTTC.